The clone carrying this TCR beta chain was counted between two and nine times. What it binds is unknown. Unique molecular identifiers (one per individual cDNA molecule) were attached. TCRdb re-analysed the 5' RACE reads in MiXCR, keeping a single row per CDR3 protein. In the table there are tens of thousands of distinct CDR3 sequences, 5% to 6% of which are singletons. V was pared by 7 bases and J by 0 bases, with 5 bases of the junction left unmatched. CDR1 is DFQATT and CDR2 is SNEGSKA in the germline V gene (reference sequence). The CDR3 runs 13 residues. This entry comes from a study of early T cells in non-severe SARS-CoV-2 infection. Study background: Sequenced bulk RNA came from whole blood that was unsorted, and chains were unpaired.

Notes on the study in general: In VDJdb matching, anti-spike CD8 responses were favored while private and CD4 specificities went missing.

The input for sequencing was whole blood, taken at baseline. The clonotype was recovered from an adult who was a healthcare worker with PCR-confirmed SARS-CoV-2 infection or an uninfected control (not recorded which). The rearrangement uses TRBV20-1 and TRBJ2-7; 8 bases fit TRBD2. CDR3: CSVRAGVSYEQYF. As DNA, the CDR3 is TGCAGTGTTCGAGCGGGGGTCTCCTACGAGCAGTACTTC.